These 23 T cell receptor beta chains were all obtained from the same sample, sequenced in a study of blood T cell repertoires in COVID-19. Generated by immunoSEQ multiplex PCR, the TCRdb table keeps only in-frame clones and is missing some. The sample has some 70,000 clones, 91% seen once; the top ten hold less than 9%. Input material: peripheral blood. The receptors here all came from a man aged 40-49 years with COVID-19, enrolled during active disease.

V and J are TRBV30 and TRBJ2-7; the D gene is possibly TRBD1 (6 bases). Germline V gives CDR1 GTSNPN, CDR2 SVGIG (reference sequence). Trimming removed 0 bases from V and 5 bases from J, with 11 bases in between. CDR3 length: 13 residues. The CDR3 coding sequence is TGTGCCTGGAGTGTACAGGGAACCCACGAGCAGTACTTC. This translates into CAWSVQGTHEQYF.

The chain links TRBV6-1 to TRBJ1-3; D call uncertain. The germline V and J ends were trimmed by 3 bases and 1 base, with 7 bases remaining between them. Germline assignment: CDR1 MNHNS and CDR2 SASEGT. This CDR3 region has 14 residues. CDR3: CASSDPGSGNTIYF. The CDR3 region has the DNA TGTGCCAGCAGTGACCCCGGGTCTGGAAACACCATATATTTT.

CDR3 nucleotides: TGTGCCAGCAGGCGGGGGGTAGGGAATGAGCAGTTCTTC. Translated: CASRRGVGNEQFF. This sequence joins TRBV6-5 and TRBJ2-1; 8 nucleotides align to TRBD2. The CDR3 contains 13 residues. Germline CDR1 is MNHEY and CDR2 is SVGAGI. V dropped 6 bases and J dropped 7; count of bases not matched to a gene: 5.

This chain links TRBV6-5 with TRBJ1-5, with 9 bases identical to TRBD1. The V gene's germline CDR1 is MNHEY and CDR2 SVGAGI. The V segment lost 7 bases and the J segment 4 bases; nucleotides outside the gene matches: 8. The CDR3 consists of 15 residues. The CDR3 DNA reads TGTGCCAGCACCTTGACAGGGGGTGCAAATCAGCCCCAGCATTTT. Amino acid sequence: CASTLTGGANQPQHF.

The rearrangement joins TRBV19 to TRBJ2-3; TRBD1 matches at 9 bases. V lost 10 bases, J lost 0 bases, and 14 bases stayed unmatched. The CDR3 loop spans 17 amino acids. Germline V gives CDR1 LNHDA, CDR2 SQIVND (reference sequence). CDR3 DNA: TGTGCCACTTCGGGACAGGGTTTTGAGACTAGCACAGATACGCAGTATTTT. Amino acid sequence: CATSGQGFETSTDTQYF. The full variable domain, rest sourced from reference TRBV19 and TRBJ2-3, is DGGITQSPKYLFRKEGQNVTLSCEQNLNHDAMYWYRQDPGQGLRLIYYSQIVNDFQKGDIAEGYSVSREKKESFPLTVTSAQKNPTAFYLCATSGQGFETSTDTQYFGPGTRLTVL.

V usage is TRBV27 and J usage is TRBJ1-1, with D tentatively TRBD1 (6 bases). CDR1 MNHEY and CDR2 SMNVEV come from the germline V gene (reference sequence). The CDR3 covers 15 residues. Trimming cost V 3 bases and J 0 bases, with 11 bases left between them. CDR3 amino acids: CASSFWGRMNTEAFF. The CDR3 bases are TGTGCCAGCAGTTTTTGGGGGCGGATGAACACTGAAGCTTTCTTT.

This sequence joins TRBV9 and TRBJ1-2; D is possibly TRBD1 (5 bases). The CDR3 loop spans 14 amino acids. Trimming removed 0 bases at V and 3 bases at J, with 9 bases between. Germline CDR1 reads SGDLS; CDR2 reads YYNGEE. In DNA, the CDR3 is TGTGCCAGCAGCGTAGGACAGTCATACTATGGCTACACCTTC. This sequence encodes CASSVGQSYYGYTF. Full variable domain (missing parts from reference TRBV9 and TRBJ1-2): DSGVTQTPKHLITATGQRVTLRCSPRSGDLSVYWYQQSLDQGLQFLIQYYNGEERAKGNILERFSAQQFPDLHSELNLSSLELGDSALYFCASSVGQSYYGYTFGSGTRLTVV.

The V gene is TRBV28, the J gene TRBJ2-5; 11 positions match TRBD2. This CDR3 has 16 residues. Germline loops: CDR1 MDHEN, CDR2 SYDVKM. V shed 2 bases and J 3 bases; nucleotides not matched to a gene: 5. The CDR3 bases are TGTGCCAGCAGTTTAAATAGCGGGGGGGTTAAAGAGACCCAGTACTTC. Translating gives CASSLNSGGVKETQYF. Full variable domain (remainder filled in from reference TRBV28 and TRBJ2-5): DVKVTQSSRYLVKRTGEKVFLECVQDMDHENMFWYRQDPGLGLRLIYFSYDVKMKEKGDIPEGYSVSREKKERFSLILESASTNQTSMYLCASSLNSGGVKETQYFGPGTRLLVL.

V and J are TRBV20-1 and TRBJ2-3; 9 positions match TRBD1. V was pared by 3 bases and J by 5 bases, with 9 bases of the junction left unmatched. CDR3 length equals 15 residues. CDR1 DFQATT and CDR2 SNEGSKA come from the germline V gene (reference sequence). This CDR3 reads CSASERTGVRDTQYF. The DNA of the CDR3 is TGCAGTGCTAGTGAGAGGACAGGGGTGAGAGATACGCAGTATTTT.

This clone showed up just a few times. This rearrangement joins TRBV7-9 to TRBJ2-1, with 8 bases matching TRBD2. J gave up 5 bases and V 5 bases, and 8 bases lay outside the gene matches. CDR1 and CDR2 (germline): SEHNR, FQNEAQ (reference sequence). This CDR3 is 15 amino acids long. CDR3 loop: CASSPRTSPNNEQFF. The CDR3 DNA reads TGTGCCAGCAGCCCCCGGACTAGCCCGAACAATGAGCAGTTCTTC.

V and J are TRBV28 and TRBJ1-2, with 7 positions matching TRBD1. This CDR3 contains 18 residues. Germline V lookup: CDR1 MDHEN, CDR2 SYDVKM. V gave up 5 bases and J gave up 0 bases; unmatched junction bases: 15. The DNA for the CDR3 is TGTGCCAGCAGTACACGAGACGGGACAGTAACTACTAACTATGGCTACACCTTC. Its protein product is CASSTRDGTVTTNYGYTF.

This rearrangement joins TRBV25-1 to TRBJ1-1; D unclear. V was shortened by 8 bases and J by 1 base, with 11 bases between the two germline ends. The CDR3 covers 13 residues. Germline lookup yields CDR1 MGHDK and CDR2 SYGVNS. Written as DNA, the CDR3 is TGTGCCAGCTCTGGGCTAAGGAACACTGAAGCTTTCTTT. This sequence encodes CASSGLRNTEAFF.

This rearrangement joins TRBV5-1 to TRBJ2-3; 7 bases align to TRBD1. Per germline, CDR1 SGHRS and CDR2 YFSETQ. The length of the CDR3 is 16 residues. Germline trimming cut 2 bases from V and 2 bases from J; bases unmatched to any gene: 8. In DNA, the CDR3 is TGCGCCAGCAGCTTAGGGGGCCTCAGTCCCACAGATACGCAGTATTTT. Protein product: CASSLGGLSPTDTQYF.

This chain links TRBV4-2 with TRBJ1-5; a possible D gene is TRBD1 (5 bases). The V gene lost 6 bases and the J gene lost 0 bases, with 12 bases spanning the gap. This CDR3 is 15 amino acids long. Germline V gene lookup returns CDR1 LGHNA and CDR2 YNFKEQ. The CDR3 here is CASSSTAYSNQPQHF. The CDR3 DNA reads as TGTGCCAGCAGTTCGACAGCTTATAGCAATCAGCCCCAGCATTTT.

The chain has TRBV6-5 and TRBJ2-5, with 11 bases matching TRBD2. The V gene's germline CDR1 is MNHEY and CDR2 SVGAGI. Unmatched junction bases numbered 8, after V lost 6 bases and J lost 5 bases. This CDR3 has 15 amino acids. The DNA of the CDR3 is TGTGCCAGCAGCAAAACTAGCGGGGGTTTGGAGACCCAGTACTTC. This translates into CASSKTSGGLETQYF.

The chain has TRBV11-1 and TRBJ2-2; D is uncertain. Trimming stripped 0 bases from V and 4 bases from J, with 9 bases between. The length of the CDR3 is 15 residues. CDR1 SGHAT and CDR2 FQDESV come from the germline V gene (reference sequence). This CDR3 reads CASSLADIGTGELFF. DNA for the CDR3: TGTGCCAGCAGCTTAGCAGACATCGGCACCGGGGAGCTGTTTTTT.

The chain carries TRBV6-4 and TRBJ1-1; perhaps TRBD1 as D (6 bases). The CDR3 totals 14 residues. V lost 6 bases, J lost 7 bases, and 18 bases lay in between. Germline V gene lookup returns CDR1 MRHNA and CDR2 SNTAGT. CDR3 loop: CASRTGLNVGEAFF. As DNA, the CDR3 is TGTGCCAGCAGAACAGGGTTAAACGTTGGTGAAGCTTTCTTT.

V usage is TRBV2 and J usage is TRBJ1-1; 8 bases fit TRBD1. Looked up from germline, CDR1 is SNHLY and CDR2 is FYNNEI. The J segment lost 6 bases and the V segment lost 4 bases, leaving 7 bases of the junction unmatched. CDR3 length: 14 amino acids. CDR3 DNA sequence: TGTGCCAGCAGTGGGCGACAGGGGACCGCTGAAGCTTTCTTT. Amino acids: CASSGRQGTAEAFF.

V usage is TRBV7-2 and J usage is TRBJ1-1, with 10 bases identical to TRBD1. CDR3 length: 15 amino acids. With 3 bases clipped from V and 5 bases from J, the junction kept 6 bases outside the gene matches. Germline CDR1 reads SGHTA; CDR2 reads FQGNSA. This CDR3 is CASSFMGTGETEAFF. DNA of the CDR3: TGTGCCAGCAGCTTTATGGGGACAGGGGAAACTGAAGCTTTCTTT.

The chain has TRBV14 and TRBJ2-1; 15 positions match TRBD2. V lost 1 base, J lost 14 bases, and 6 bases stayed unmatched. The CDR3 contains 15 residues. Germline CDR1 and CDR2: SGHDN and FVKESK. CDR3 in DNA: TGTGCCAGCAGCCAAGCAGGACTAGCGGGGGGGAGGGAGTTCTTC. It yields the protein CASSQAGLAGGREFF.

The rearrangement links TRBV3-1 (or the pseudogene TRBV3-2) to TRBJ2-7; 10 nucleotides agree with TRBD1. The CDR3 totals 15 residues. Trimming cost V 1 base and J 3 bases; bases outside gene matches: 3. Germline assignment: CDR1 LGHDT and CDR2 YNNKEL (reference sequence). The CDR3 DNA reads TGTGCCAGCAGCCAAGGGACAGGGGGGCGCTACGAGCAGTACTTC. Translating it yields CASSQGTGGRYEQYF.

The rearrangement links TRBV2 to TRBJ2-7; TRBD2 agrees at 11 bases. The germline V gene has CDR1 SNHLY and CDR2 FYNNEI. With 6 bases clipped from V and 4 bases from J, the junction kept 8 bases outside the gene matches. This CDR3 comprises 15 residues. The CDR3 DNA sequence: TGTGCCAGCAGCGACGCCCTAGCGGGGGGTTACGAGCAGTACTTC. Protein sequence: CASSDALAGGYEQYF.

The genes are TRBV7-5 and TRBJ1-4; TRBD1 was called by the table and not checked on the DNA. TRBV7-5 is termed a pseudogene. The CDR3 sequence is 15 residues long. CDR3 coding DNA: TGTGTCAGAAGCGAAAACAGGGGGTCTAATGAAAAACTGTTTTTT. Protein sequence: CVRSENRGSNEKLFF.